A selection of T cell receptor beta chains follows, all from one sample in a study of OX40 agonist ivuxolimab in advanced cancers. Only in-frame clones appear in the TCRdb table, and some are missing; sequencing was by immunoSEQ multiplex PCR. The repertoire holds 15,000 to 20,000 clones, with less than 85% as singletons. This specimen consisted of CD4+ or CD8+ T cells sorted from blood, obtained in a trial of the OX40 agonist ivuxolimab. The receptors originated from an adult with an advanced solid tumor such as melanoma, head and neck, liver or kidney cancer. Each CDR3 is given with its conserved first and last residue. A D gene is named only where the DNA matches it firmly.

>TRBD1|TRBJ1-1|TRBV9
CASSEKTGTGGAAFF
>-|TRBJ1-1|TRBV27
CASSSGQLNTEAFF
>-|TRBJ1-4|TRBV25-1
CASSESWTPSTNEKLFF
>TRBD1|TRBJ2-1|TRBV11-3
CASSHRQGYMDEQFF
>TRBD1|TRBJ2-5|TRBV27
CASSSHDRGQETQYF
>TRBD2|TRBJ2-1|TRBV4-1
CASSPSGRGGNEQFF
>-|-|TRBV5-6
CASSLLTYEQYF
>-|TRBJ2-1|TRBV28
CASSSPSPRGDYNEQFF
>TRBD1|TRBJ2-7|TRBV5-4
CASSRTGVIDEQYF
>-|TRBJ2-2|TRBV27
CASSFGLATNTGELFF
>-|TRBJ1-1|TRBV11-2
CASSLGTTNTEAFF
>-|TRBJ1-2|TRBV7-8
CASSLGADNYGYTF
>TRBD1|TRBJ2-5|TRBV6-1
CASSEPGQGYETQYF
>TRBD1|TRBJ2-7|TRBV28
CASSIGQGALSEQYF
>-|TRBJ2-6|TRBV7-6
CASSLGDGGANVLTF
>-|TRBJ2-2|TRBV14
CASSQDRLGGVGRELFF
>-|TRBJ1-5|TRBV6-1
CASSEAGANYQPQHF
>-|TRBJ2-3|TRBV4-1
CASSQEEGRSTQYF
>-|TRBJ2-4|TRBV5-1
CASSLESEDIQYF
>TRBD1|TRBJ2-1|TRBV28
CASSLGTGSYNEQFF
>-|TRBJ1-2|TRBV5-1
CASSLDRNGYTF
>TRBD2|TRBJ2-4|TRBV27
CASSQAGGWSNIQYF
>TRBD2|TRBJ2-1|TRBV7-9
CASSLIGTSGILSYNEQFF
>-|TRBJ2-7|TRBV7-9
CASSLVDGTYEQYF
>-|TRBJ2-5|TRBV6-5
CASSGSKARRETQYF
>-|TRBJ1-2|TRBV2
CASSEIPEIYGYTF
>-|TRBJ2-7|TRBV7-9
CASSLAGSLYEQYF
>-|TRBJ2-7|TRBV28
CASSPSHEQYF
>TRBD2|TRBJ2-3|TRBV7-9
CASSLGAAGGRTDTQYF
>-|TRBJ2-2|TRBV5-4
CASSSRSQGGTGELFF
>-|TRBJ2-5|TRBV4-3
CASSQEQAQETQYF
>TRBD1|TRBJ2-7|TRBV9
CASSGGDRGRDEQYF
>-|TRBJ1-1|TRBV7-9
CASRGELNTEAFF
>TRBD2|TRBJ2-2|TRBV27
CASSLLAGANSWELFF
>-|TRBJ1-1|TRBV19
CASARGTEAFF
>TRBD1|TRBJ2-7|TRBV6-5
CASGDRVRDEQYF
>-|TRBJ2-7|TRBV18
CASSPDRNSYEQYF
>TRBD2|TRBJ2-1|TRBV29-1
CSVDGLADYNGIEQFF
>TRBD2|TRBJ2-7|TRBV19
CASSPLAGSYEQYF
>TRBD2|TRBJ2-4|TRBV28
CASSLVSGRALAKNIQYF
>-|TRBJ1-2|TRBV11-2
CASSLGMGTNYGYTF
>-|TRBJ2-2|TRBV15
CATSRERNTGELFF
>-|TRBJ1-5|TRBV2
CASVYSADQPQHF
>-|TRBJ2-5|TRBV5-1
CASSLVGGPRSGETQYF
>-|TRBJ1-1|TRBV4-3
CASSQVYTGSTEAFF
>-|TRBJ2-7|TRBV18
CASSDSYEQYF
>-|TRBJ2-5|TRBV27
CASSNPPPGTQYF
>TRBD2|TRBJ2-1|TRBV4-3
CASSQDEAGGRYNEQFF
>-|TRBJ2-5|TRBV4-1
CASSQAQWGSKETQYF
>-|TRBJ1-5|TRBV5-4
CASSLWGGNQPQHF
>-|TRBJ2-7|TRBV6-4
CASSDEWGSYEQYF
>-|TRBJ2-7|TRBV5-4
CASSFQTYEQYF
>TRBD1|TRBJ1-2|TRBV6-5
CASSLGGQTYGYTF
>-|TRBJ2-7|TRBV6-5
CASKTGYEQYF
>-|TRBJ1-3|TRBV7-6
CASSRQGPGNTIYF
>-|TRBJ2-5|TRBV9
CASSVWGEVGETQYF
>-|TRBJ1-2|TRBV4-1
CASSQEGFDYTF
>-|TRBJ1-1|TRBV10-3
CAISEEDLNTEAFF
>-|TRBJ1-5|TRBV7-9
CASSSDGQYQPQHF